Shown below are 5 T cell receptor beta chains from a single sample sequenced in a study of shared clonotypes between healthy human individuals (dated by TCRdb to 2018 to 2021). Libraries were built with the immunoSEQ multiplex PCR assay. The immuneACCESS repertoire file appears here via TCRdb, limited to in-frame rearrangements. These files lack a portion of the clones; in checked studies, under half of the deficit traces to unresolved V genes, and the cause of the others is not known. The sample contains approximately 700,000 clones, around three quarters of them found a single time. The ten largest clones take up around 1.8% of the sample. Sequencing was performed on memory CD4+ T cells sorted from blood. The cell subset or site label, as the study defines it: CD45RA-negative fraction. These receptors originate from a woman between 25 and 40 years old in good health.

In DNA, the CDR3 is TGTGCCAGCAGCAGAGACGGGAACCTTTACAATGAGCAGTTCTTC. It yields the protein CASSRDGNLYNEQFF. The chain uses TRBV7-2 and TRBJ2-1, with D possibly being TRBD2 (5 bases). V gave up 5 bases and J gave up 4 bases, with 15 bases separating them. The CDR3 is made up of 15 amino acids. Germline-derived CDR1 and CDR2 are SGHTA and FQGNSA.

This clone has at least ten counts. V is TRBV7-8 and J is TRBJ2-7; 12 bases align to TRBD2. The CDR3 extends over 15 amino acids. CDR1 and CDR2 (germline): SGHVS, FQNEAQ. The trim removed 2 bases at V and 4 bases at J, leaving 3 bases unmatched. The CDR3 DNA reads TGTGCCAGCAGCTTATTGACTAGCGGGAGTTACGAGCAGTACTTC. Amino acid sequence: CASSLLTSGSYEQYF.

J is TRBJ2-3 and V is TRBV6-1; D call uncertain. CDR1 is MNHNS, CDR2 SASEGT, per germline. This CDR3 region has 16 residues. The V and J ends lost 2 bases and 5 bases respectively, with 17 bases between them. CDR3 DNA sequence: TGTGCCAGCAGTGAACCCCGGGCTGTTGGCGTAGATACGCAGTATTTT. Translating gives CASSEPRAVGVDTQYF.

This clone has a handful of counts. The gene calls are TRBV30 and TRBJ2-2; D gene unclear. The CDR3 totals 15 residues. The V gene's germline CDR1 is GTSNPN and CDR2 SVGIG (reference sequence). V was trimmed by 2 bases and J by 1 base, leaving 11 bases between them. DNA for the CDR3: TGTGCCTGGAGTCCGAGGACGGGGAACACCGGGGAGCTGTTTTTT. Its protein is CAWSPRTGNTGELFF.

This sequence joins TRBV6-5 and TRBJ1-5; no firm D call. Trimming left V 0 bases short and J 7 bases short, with 10 bases between. The germline gives CDR1 MNHEY, CDR2 SVGAGI. The CDR3 runs to 14 residues. This CDR3 is CASSYSEVGQPQHF. CDR3 nucleotide sequence: TGTGCCAGCAGTTACTCGGAGGTTGGGCAGCCCCAGCATTTT.